In this sample, the clone carrying this TCR beta chain turned up a few times. The antigen remains undetermined. Germline V gene sequence: CDR1 MDHEN, CDR2 SYDVKM. Trimming pared 4 bases from V and 0 bases from J, leaving 7 bases between. CDR3 size: 13 residues. Sort purity for all populations was recorded as exceeding 98%. Every bit of the isolated RNA underwent reverse transcription, so sequencing read expressed TCRB transcripts. The table came from immunoSEQ multiplex PCR; TCRdb's copy has only in-frame clones and leaves some out. The data contain some 700,000 clones, about an eighth of them seen just once; the ten biggest clones take up 0.022%. This sample stems from a study of beta chain features in type 1 diabetes. Broader study findings: Shortening that was moderate but significant affected the TCRB CDR3s of Type 1 diabetes patients in all four CD4+ subsets.

This rearrangement joins TRBV28 to TRBJ2-7, with D hard to call. The source is a man aged 18 to 35 with type 1 diabetes. The sequenced sample was naive CD4+ T cells from blood. CDR3 DNA sequence: TGTGCCAGCAGTTACCCCTCCTCCTACGAGCAGTACTTC. Translation gives CASSYPSSYEQYF.